This T cell receptor beta chain was sequenced in a study of glioma-infiltrating T cells. Using RNA template, CDR3s of TCR alpha and beta were amplified with iRepertoire arm-PCR. One entry per CDR3 protein results from TCRdb running MiXCR on the multiplex PCR reads. The data contain about 400,000 distinct CDR3 sequences, 41% of them singletons. The CDR3 spans 16 residues. J was trimmed by 0 bases and V by 1 base; bases with no gene match: 2. The germline V gene encodes CDR1 LGHDT and CDR2 YNNKEL (reference sequence). Sequencing was done on a sample of glioma tissue, nonneoplastic brain tissue, or PBMCs (not recorded which). The clonotype originates from a human donor with low-grade glioma or glioblastoma, undergoing nonglioma brain surgery, or in good health (not recorded which). V is TRBV3-1 and J is TRBJ2-7; 11 bases agree with TRBD2. CDR3 nucleotide sequence: TGTGCCAGCAGCCAAGGACTAGCGGGATTCTCCTACGAGCAGTACTTC. Protein product: CASSQGLAGFSYEQYF.